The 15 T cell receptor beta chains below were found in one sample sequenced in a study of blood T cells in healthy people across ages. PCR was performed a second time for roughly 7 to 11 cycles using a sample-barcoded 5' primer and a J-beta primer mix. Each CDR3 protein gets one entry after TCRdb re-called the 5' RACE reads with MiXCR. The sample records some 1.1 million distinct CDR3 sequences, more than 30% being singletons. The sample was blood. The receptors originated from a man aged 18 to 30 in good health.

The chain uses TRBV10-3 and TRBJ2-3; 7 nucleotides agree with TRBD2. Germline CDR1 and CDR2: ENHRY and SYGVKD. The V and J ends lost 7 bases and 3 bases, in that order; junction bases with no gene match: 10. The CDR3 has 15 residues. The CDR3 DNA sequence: TGTGCCATCACTCCAGCGGGGAGGGGTACAGATACGCAGTATTTT. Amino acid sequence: CAITPAGRGTDTQYF.

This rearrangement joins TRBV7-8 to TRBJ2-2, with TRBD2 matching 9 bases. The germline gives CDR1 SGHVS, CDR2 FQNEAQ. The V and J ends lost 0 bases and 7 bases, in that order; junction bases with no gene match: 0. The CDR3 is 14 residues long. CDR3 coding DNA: TGTGCCAGCAGCTTAGCTAGCGGGGGCGGGGAGCTGTTTTTT. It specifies CASSLASGGGELFF.

The CDR3 DNA sequence: TGTGCCAGCAGCTTGGCGGGGTTTCCGGCTTTCTTT. This gives the protein CASSLAGFPAFF. J is TRBJ1-1 and V is TRBV5-5; D gene uncertain. The CDR3 runs 12 residues. Germline V CDR1 and CDR2: SGHKS, YYEKEE (reference sequence). V gave up 0 bases and J gave up 11 bases, with 11 bases separating them.

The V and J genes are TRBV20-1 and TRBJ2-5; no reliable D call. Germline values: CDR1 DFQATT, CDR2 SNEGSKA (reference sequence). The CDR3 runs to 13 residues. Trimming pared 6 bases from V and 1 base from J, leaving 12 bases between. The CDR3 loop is CSAQTPSQETQYF. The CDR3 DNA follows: TGCAGTGCACAGACCCCCAGCCAAGAGACCCAGTACTTC.

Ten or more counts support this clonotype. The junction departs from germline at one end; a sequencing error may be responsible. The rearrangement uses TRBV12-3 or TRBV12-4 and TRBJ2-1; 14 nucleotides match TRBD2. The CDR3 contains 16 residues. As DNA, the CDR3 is TGCGCCAGCAGCCTGGGACTAGCGGGAGCATACAATGAGCAGTTCTTC. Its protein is CASSLGLAGAYNEQFF.

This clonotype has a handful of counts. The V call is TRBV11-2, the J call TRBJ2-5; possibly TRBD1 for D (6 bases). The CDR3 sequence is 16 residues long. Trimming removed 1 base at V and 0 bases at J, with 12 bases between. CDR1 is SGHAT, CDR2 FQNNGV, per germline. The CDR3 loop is CASSLVTGSYQETQYF. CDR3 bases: TGTGCCAGCAGCTTAGTAACAGGGTCGTACCAAGAGACCCAGTACTTC.

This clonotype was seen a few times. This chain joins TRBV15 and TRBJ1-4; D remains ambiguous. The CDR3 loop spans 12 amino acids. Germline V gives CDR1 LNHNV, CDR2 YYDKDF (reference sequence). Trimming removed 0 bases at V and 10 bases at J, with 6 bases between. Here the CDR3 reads CATSRDSVKLFF. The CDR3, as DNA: TGTGCCACCAGCAGAGATTCGGTAAAACTGTTTTTT.

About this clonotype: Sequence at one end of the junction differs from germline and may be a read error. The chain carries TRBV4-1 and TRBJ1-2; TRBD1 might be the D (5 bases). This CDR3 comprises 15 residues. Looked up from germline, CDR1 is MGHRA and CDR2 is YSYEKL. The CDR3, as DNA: TGCGTCAGCAGCCGGCCGACAGAAGCTAACTATGGCTACACCTTC. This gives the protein CVSSRPTEANYGYTF.

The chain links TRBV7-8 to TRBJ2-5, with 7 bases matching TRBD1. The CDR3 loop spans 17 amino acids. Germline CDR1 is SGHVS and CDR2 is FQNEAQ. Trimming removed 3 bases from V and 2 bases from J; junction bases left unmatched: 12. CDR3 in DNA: TGTGCCAGCAGCTTGACCAGACAGGGTAGAAGTCAAGAGACCCAGTACTTC. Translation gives CASSLTRQGRSQETQYF.

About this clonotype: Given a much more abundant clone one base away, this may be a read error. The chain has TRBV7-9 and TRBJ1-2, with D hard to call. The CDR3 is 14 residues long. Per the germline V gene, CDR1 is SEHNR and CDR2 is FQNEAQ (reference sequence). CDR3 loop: CASSLVVDNCGYTF. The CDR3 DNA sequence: TGTGCCAGCAGCTTAGTAGTCGATAACTGTGGCTACACCTTC.

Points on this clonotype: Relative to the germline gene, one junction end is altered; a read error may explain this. The CDR3 nucleotides are TGTGTCAGCAGCTTGGGGACAGCAAACACTGAAGCTTTCTTT. This translates into CVSSLGTANTEAFF. V and J are TRBV7-8 and TRBJ1-1; 7 bases match TRBD1. CDR3 length: 14 amino acids. Germline V gene lookup returns CDR1 SGHVS and CDR2 FQNEAQ. Complete variable domain (other parts from reference TRBV7-8 and TRBJ1-1): GAGVSQSPRYKVAKRGQDVALRCDPISGHVSLFWYQQALGQGPEFLTYFQNEAQLDKSGLPSDRFFAERPEGSVSTLKIQRTQQEDSAVYLCVSSLGTANTEAFFGQGTRLTVV.

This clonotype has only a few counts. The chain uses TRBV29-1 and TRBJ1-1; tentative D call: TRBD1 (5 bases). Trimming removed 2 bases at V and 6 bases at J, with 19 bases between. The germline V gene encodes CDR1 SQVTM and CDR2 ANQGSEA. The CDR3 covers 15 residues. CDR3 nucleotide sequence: TGCAGCGTTGAAAATCCGGACATTCGGTCTTCTGAAGCTTTCTTT. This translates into CSVENPDIRSSEAFF.

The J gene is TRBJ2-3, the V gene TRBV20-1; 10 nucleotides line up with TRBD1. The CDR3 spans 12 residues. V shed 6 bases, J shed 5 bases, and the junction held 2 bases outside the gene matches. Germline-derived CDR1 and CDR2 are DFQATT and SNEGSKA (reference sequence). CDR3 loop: CSAGTGVDTQYF. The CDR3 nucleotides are TGCAGTGCCGGGACAGGGGTAGATACGCAGTATTTT.

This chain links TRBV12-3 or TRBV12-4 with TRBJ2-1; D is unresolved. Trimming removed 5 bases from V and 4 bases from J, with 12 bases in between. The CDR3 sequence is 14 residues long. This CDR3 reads CASSPQRLYNEQFF. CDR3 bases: TGTGCCAGCAGTCCACAACGCTTATACAATGAGCAGTTCTTC.

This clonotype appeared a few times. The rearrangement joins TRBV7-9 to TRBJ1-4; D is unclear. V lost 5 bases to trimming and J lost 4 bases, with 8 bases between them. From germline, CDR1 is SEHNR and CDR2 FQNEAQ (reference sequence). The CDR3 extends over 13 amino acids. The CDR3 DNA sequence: TGTGCCAGCAGCCCTCGGTTTAATGAAAAACTGTTTTTT. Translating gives CASSPRFNEKLFF. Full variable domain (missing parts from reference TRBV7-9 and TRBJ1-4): DTGVSQNPRHKITKRGQNVTFRCDPISEHNRLYWYRQTLGQGPEFLTYFQNEAQLEKSRLLSDRFSAERPKGSFSTLEIQRTEQGDSAMYLCASSPRFNEKLFFGSGTQLSVL.